The sequence of this T cell receptor (beta chain) was determined in a study of shared T cell receptors in the human thymus. The method was immunoSEQ multiplex PCR; TCRdb's version includes in-frame clones alone and lacks a portion of them. The sample consists of hundreds of thousands of clones, over 75% of them appearing once. The data were also submitted as part of a second study, on human thymus T cells. Turning to that study: Donors were healthy Finnish infants having corrective surgery for congenital heart defects. Thymic resections from corrective heart surgery supplied the tissue. Within thymic and blood repertoires, V and J gene usage appeared to be biased. Highly overlapping thymic repertoires in unrelated individuals were reported by related research.

The sample comprised thymocytes. The sequence derives from a boy younger than two with a congenital heart defect.

CDR3 loop: CASQGPRAPYYEQYF. For the CDR3, the DNA is TGTGCCAGCCAAGGGCCGCGGGCCCCCTACTACGAGCAGTACTTC. The chain combines TRBV7-2 with TRBJ2-7, with D possibly being TRBD2 (5 bases). The CDR3 runs 15 residues. V was trimmed by 8 bases and J by 3 bases, leaving 20 bases between them. CDR1 is SGHTA, CDR2 FQGNSA, per germline. Complete variable domain (other parts from reference TRBV7-2 and TRBJ2-7): GAGVSQSPSNKVTEKGKDVELRCDPISGHTALYWYRQSLGQGLEFLIYFQGNSAPDKSGLPSDRFSAERTGGSVSTLTIQRTQQEDSAVYLCASQGPRAPYYEQYFGPGTRLTVT.